This T cell receptor (beta chain) stems from a study of blood T cell repertoires in COVID-19. Sequenced by immunoSEQ multiplex PCR; TCRdb stores in-frame clones only, minus some. This sample has about 200,000 clones, with roughly 90% found just once. This clone occurred once. J lost 2 bases, V lost 5 bases, and 6 bases had no gene match. Germline CDR1 is SGHVS and CDR2 is FNYEAQ. This CDR3 spans 15 amino acids. The specimen sequenced was PBMCs or T cells enriched from blood (not recorded which). This rearrangement joins TRBV7-6 to TRBJ1-5; 7 positions agree with TRBD1. This receptor was taken from a woman between 18 and 29 years old who had recovered from COVID-19. As DNA, the CDR3 is TGTGCCAGCAGCCCGGATGACAGGGGCAATCAGCCCCAGCATTTT. Protein: CASSPDDRGNQPQHF.